This entry lists 2 T cell receptor beta chains sequenced from one sample in a study of blood T cells in healthy people across ages. A second PCR, run for roughly 6 to 11 cycles, used a sample-barcoded 5' primer plus a J-beta primer mix. From the 5' RACE reads, TCRdb called clonotypes with MiXCR, one entry per CDR3 protein. The sample includes about 800,000 distinct CDR3 sequences, more than 20% of them seen just once. The data were also submitted as part of a second study, on T cells of mothers and their children.

Specimen: blood. The receptors were sampled from a boy aged 5 to 17 in good health.

The CDR3 DNA reads as TGTGCCAGCAGCACCCAAGCGGGCGGGTTGGGCGAGCAGTACTTC. It specifies CASSTQAGGLGEQYF. This chain joins TRBV9 and TRBJ2-7; perhaps TRBD2 as D (6 bases). Trimming took off 4 bases at V and 6 bases at J, with 20 bases between the two ends. The CDR3 has 15 amino acids. Germline CDR1 SGDLS, CDR2 YYNGEE.

The chain uses TRBV6-5 and TRBJ2-1; possibly TRBD2 for D (5 bases). The J call may be in error: the DNA end matches TRBJ2-5 better. The germline CDR1 and CDR2 sequences are MNHEY and SVGAGI. The CDR3 consists of 15 residues. CDR3 loop: CASGGGPSGKETQYF. The CDR3 DNA sequence: TGTGCCAGCGGAGGCGGTCCCAGCGGAAAAGAGACCCAGTACTTC.